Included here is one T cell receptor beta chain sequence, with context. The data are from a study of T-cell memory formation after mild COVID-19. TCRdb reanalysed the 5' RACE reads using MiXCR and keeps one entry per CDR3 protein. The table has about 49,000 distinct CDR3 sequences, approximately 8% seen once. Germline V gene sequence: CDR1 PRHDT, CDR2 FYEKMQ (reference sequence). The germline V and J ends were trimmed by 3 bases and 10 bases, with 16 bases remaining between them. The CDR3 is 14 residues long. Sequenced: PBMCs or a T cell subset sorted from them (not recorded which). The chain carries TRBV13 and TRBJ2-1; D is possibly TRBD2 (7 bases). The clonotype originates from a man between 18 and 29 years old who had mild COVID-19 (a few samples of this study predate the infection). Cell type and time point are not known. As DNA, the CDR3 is TGTGCCAGCAGCTTTCTGCGGGGGCGGAGCGAGCAGTTCTTC. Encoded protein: CASSFLRGRSEQFF.